Presented here are 2 T cell receptor beta chains from one specimen sequenced in a study of OX40 agonist ivuxolimab in advanced cancers. Assay used: immunoSEQ multiplex PCR; TCRdb lists only in-frame clones, some missing. The table shows around 19,000 clones, with around 85% occurring only once. This material consisted of CD4+ or CD8+ T cells sorted from blood, taken in a trial of the OX40 agonist ivuxolimab. The receptors come from an adult with an advanced solid tumor such as melanoma, head and neck, liver or kidney cancer.

The chain links TRBV5-5 to TRBJ2-2; 11 nucleotides line up with TRBD2. The CDR3 is made up of 16 amino acids. Germline-derived CDR1 and CDR2 are SGHKS and YYEKEE (reference sequence). Trimming cost V 4 bases and J 4 bases; bases outside gene matches: 6. Here the CDR3 reads CASSRGLADPTGELFF. The CDR3 DNA follows: TGTGCCAGCAGCCGGGGACTAGCGGACCCCACCGGGGAGCTGTTTTTT.

The V and J genes are TRBV29-1 and TRBJ2-1; D is possibly TRBD2 (5 bases). The CDR3 spans 12 residues. In germline, CDR1 is SQVTM, CDR2 ANQGSEA. The CDR3 DNA reads TGCAGTGAGCGGAAAGACGATAATGAGCAGTTCTTC. Translating gives CSERKDDNEQFF.